This is a list of T cell receptor beta chains from one sample in a study of T-cell memory formation after mild COVID-19. TCRdb re-called the 5' RACE reads with MiXCR, one entry per CDR3 protein. There are about 57,000 distinct CDR3 sequences in the sample; 9% to 15% occur only once, and more than 20% lies in the top ten. The sequencing input was PBMCs or a T cell subset sorted from them (not recorded which). The receptors derive from a man aged 18 to 30 who had mild COVID-19 (a few samples of this study predate the infection). Cell type and time point are not known. Both conserved end residues are part of each CDR3. The order of the fields is clone size, J gene, D gene, V gene, CDR3 DNA, CDR3 protein. The D gene is left open where the match is weak. Clone size is given for some rows only: seen once, a few or many times, or a class if the clone is expanded.

size: many
J: TRBJ2-1
D: TRBD2
V: TRBV5-1
DNA: TGCGCCAGCTTCCTGACGGGGGGAAGTGAGCAGTTCTTC
CDR3: CASFLTGGSEQFF

size: -
J: TRBJ1-6
D: -
V: TRBV4-3
DNA: TGCGCCAGCAGCCAAAAGACCTTAGGGAATTCACCCCTCCACTTT
CDR3: CASSQKTLGNSPLHF

size: few
J: TRBJ1-1
D: -
V: TRBV7-8
DNA: TGTGCCAGCAGCTTATCGACGGGGAACACTGAAGCTTTCTTT
CDR3: CASSLSTGNTEAFF

size: -
J: TRBJ2-1
D: TRBD2
V: TRBV5-5
DNA: TGTGCCAGCGGCGGGACTAGGTCGACAGGAGAGCAGTTCTTC
CDR3: CASGGTRSTGEQFF

size: -
J: TRBJ1-2
D: TRBD1
V: TRBV15
DNA: TGTGCCACCAGCAGAGAGACAGGGAAAAGTTATGGCTACACCTTC
CDR3: CATSRETGKSYGYTF

size: -
J: TRBJ2-1
D: -
V: TRBV12-3/TRBV12-4
DNA: TGTGCCAGCACCCTATACAATGAGCAGTTCTTC
CDR3: CASTLYNEQFF

size: -
J: TRBJ2-2
D: -
V: TRBV5-6
DNA: TGTGCCAGCAGCTTGGCCTCAGGATCCGGGGAGCTGTTTTTT
CDR3: CASSLASGSGELFF

size: few
J: TRBJ1-2
D: -
V: TRBV5-6
DNA: TGTGCCAGCAGCAAGACAGTTACAGGCTACACCTTC
CDR3: CASSKTVTGYTF

size: few
J: TRBJ2-2
D: -
V: TRBV18
DNA: TGTGCCAGCTCACCAGACCGCGTCGAGCTGTTTTTT
CDR3: CASSPDRVELFF

size: many
J: TRBJ2-3
D: TRBD1
V: TRBV6-5
DNA: TGTGCCAGCAGTCGCGACAGGGGGAGAGATACGCAGTATTTT
CDR3: CASSRDRGRDTQYF